This entry features one TCR beta chain sequence. These data belong to a study of T-cell reconstitution after alpha-beta-depleted transplantation in children. Unique molecular identifiers were built into the TCRbeta library. MiXCR, applied by TCRdb to the PCR reads, yields one record per CDR3 protein. The sample carries hundreds of thousands of distinct CDR3 sequences, roughly 15% recorded once. This CDR3 is 16 amino acids long. V trimming: 5 bases; J trimming: 5 bases; junction bases outside the gene matches: 10. Germline lookup yields CDR1 SGHVS and CDR2 FQNEAQ. The V gene is TRBV7-8, the J gene TRBJ2-3; the match to TRBD2 covers 10 bases. Sequenced material: PBMCs from the stem cell graft donor, taken from the stem cell graft. The clonotype comes from a human donor who donated a stem cell graft to a child with acute myeloid leukemia. In DNA form, the CDR3 reads TGTGCCAGCAGCATCGGATCGAGACTAGCGGGAGATACGCAGTATTTT. It yields the protein CASSIGSRLAGDTQYF.